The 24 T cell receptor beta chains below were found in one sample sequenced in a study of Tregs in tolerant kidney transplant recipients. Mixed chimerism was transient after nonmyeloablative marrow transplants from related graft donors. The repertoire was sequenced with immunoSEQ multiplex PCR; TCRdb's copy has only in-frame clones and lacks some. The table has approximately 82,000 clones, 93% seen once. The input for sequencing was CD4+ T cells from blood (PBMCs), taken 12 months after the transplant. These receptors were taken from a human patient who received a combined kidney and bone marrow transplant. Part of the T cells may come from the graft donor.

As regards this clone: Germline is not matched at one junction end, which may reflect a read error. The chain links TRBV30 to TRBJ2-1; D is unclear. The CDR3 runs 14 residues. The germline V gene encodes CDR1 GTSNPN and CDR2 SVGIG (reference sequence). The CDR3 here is CAWSTKPVYSEQFF. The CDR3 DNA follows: TGTGCCTGGAGTACAAAGCCGGTATACAGTGAGCAGTTCTTC.

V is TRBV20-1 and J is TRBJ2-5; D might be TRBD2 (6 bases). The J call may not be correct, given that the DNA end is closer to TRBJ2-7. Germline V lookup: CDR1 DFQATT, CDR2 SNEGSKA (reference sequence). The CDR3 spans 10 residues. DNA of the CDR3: TGCAGTGTCGGGAGTTACGAGCAGTACTTC. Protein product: CSVGSYEQYF.

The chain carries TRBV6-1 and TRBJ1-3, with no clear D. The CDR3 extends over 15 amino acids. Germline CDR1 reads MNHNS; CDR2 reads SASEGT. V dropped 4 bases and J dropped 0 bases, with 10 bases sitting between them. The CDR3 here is CASSAYAISGNTIYF. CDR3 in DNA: TGTGCCAGCAGTGCCTACGCGATCTCTGGAAACACCATATATTTT.

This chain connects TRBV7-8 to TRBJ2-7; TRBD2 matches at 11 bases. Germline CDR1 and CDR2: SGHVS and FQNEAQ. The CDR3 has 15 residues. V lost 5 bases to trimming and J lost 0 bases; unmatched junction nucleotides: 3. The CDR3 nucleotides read TGTGCCAGCAGCATTAGCGGGGGGGCCTCCTACGAGCAGTACTTC. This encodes CASSISGGASYEQYF.

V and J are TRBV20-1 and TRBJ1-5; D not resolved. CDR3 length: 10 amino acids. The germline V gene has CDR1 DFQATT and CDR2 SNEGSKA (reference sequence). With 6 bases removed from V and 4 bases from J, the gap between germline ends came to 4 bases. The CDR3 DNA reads TGCAGTGCCCCGAATCAGCCCCAGCATTTT. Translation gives CSAPNQPQHF.

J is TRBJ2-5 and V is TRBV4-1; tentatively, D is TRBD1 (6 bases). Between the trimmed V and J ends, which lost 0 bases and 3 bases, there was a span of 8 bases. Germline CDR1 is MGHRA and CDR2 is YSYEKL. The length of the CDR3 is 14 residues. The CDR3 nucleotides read TGCGCCAGCAGCCAAGATACAGGGAAAGAGACCCAGTACTTC. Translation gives CASSQDTGKETQYF.

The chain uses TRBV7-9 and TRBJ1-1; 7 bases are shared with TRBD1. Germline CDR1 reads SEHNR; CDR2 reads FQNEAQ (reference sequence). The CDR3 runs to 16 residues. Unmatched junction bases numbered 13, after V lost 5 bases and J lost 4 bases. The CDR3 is CASSRPITGVGTEAFF. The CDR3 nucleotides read TGTGCCAGCAGCCGACCGATAACAGGGGTGGGCACTGAAGCTTTCTTT. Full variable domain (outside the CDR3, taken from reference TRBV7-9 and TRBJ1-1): DTGVSQNPRHKITKRGQNVTFRCDPISEHNRLYWYRQTLGQGPEFLTYFQNEAQLEKSRLLSDRFSAERPKGSFSTLEIQRTEQGDSAMYLCASSRPITGVGTEAFFGQGTRLTVV.

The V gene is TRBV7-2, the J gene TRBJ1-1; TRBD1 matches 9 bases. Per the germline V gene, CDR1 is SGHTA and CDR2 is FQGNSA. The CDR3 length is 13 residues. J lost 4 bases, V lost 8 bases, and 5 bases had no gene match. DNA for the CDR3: TGTGCCAGCTCATGGGACAGGGTCACTGAAGCTTTCTTT. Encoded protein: CASSWDRVTEAFF.

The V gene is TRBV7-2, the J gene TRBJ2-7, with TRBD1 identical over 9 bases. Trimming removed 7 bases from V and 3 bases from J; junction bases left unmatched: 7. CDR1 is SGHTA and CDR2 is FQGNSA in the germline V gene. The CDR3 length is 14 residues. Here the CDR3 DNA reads TGTGCCAGCACCCCGGGACAGGGTATCTACGAGCAGTACTTC. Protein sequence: CASTPGQGIYEQYF.

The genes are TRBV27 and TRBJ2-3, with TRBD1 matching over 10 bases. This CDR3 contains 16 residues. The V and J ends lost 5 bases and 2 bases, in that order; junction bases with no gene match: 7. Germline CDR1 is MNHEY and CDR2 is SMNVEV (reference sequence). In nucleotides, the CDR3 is TGTGCCAGCAGTATCACCGGGACAGGGGACACAGATACGCAGTATTTT. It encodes CASSITGTGDTDTQYF.

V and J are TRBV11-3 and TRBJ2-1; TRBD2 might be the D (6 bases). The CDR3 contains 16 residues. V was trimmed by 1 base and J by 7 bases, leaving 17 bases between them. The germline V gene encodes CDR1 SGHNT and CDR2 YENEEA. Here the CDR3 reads CASSLVSGLIGNEQFF. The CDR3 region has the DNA TGTGCCAGCAGCTTAGTTTCGGGACTTATTGGTAATGAGCAGTTCTTC.

CDR3 sequence: CASSLIGQWLRQFF. The CDR3 nucleotides are TGTGCCAGCAGTCTCATCGGACAGTGGTTACGCCAGTTCTTC. The V gene is TRBV28, the J gene TRBJ2-1, with D possibly matching TRBD1 (6 bases). The V end lost 5 bases, the J end lost 13 bases, and 21 bases lay between the germline ends. Germline V gene data show CDR1 as MDHEN and CDR2 as SYDVKM. There are 14 residues in the CDR3.

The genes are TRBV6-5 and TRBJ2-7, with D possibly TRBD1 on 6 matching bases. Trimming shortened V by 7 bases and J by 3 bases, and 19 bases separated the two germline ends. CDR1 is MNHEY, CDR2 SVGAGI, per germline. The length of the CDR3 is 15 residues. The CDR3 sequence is CASNLPLRDIYEQYF. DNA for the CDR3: TGTGCCAGCAACCTTCCCCTAAGGGACATCTACGAGCAGTACTTC.

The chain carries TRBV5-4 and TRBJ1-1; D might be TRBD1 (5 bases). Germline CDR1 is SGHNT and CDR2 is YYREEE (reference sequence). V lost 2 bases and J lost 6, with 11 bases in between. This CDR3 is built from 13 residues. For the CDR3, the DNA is TGTGCCAGCAGCTTTCGGGGGAGCGCTGAAGCTTTCTTT. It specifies CASSFRGSAEAFF.

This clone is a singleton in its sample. In DNA, the CDR3 is TGCGCCAGCAGCCAAGTACAGGGCGACACTGAAGCTTTCTTT. It is translated as CASSQVQGDTEAFF. V gene TRBV4-1 combines with J gene TRBJ1-1, with a tentative D call TRBD1 (6 bases). With 1 base removed from V and 3 bases from J, the gap between germline ends came to 9 bases. This CDR3 has 14 residues. CDR1 is MGHRA, CDR2 YSYEKL, per germline.

In nucleotides, the CDR3 is TGCGCCAGCAGCCATCGAACAGGGAAGGGAGGCACAGATACGCAGTATTTT. Its translation is CASSHRTGKGGTDTQYF. The V and J genes are TRBV4-3 and TRBJ2-3; possible D gene TRBD1, 6 bases. The V gene's germline CDR1 is LGHNA and CDR2 YSLEER. V lost 3 bases, J lost 1 base, and 17 bases lay in between. The CDR3 runs 17 residues.

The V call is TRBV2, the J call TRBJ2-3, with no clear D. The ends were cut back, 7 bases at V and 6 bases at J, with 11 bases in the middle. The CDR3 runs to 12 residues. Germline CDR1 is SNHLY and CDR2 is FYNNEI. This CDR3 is CASTRMGDTQYF. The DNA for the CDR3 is TGTGCCAGCACCCGAATGGGCGATACGCAGTATTTT. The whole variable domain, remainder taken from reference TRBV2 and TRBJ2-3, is EPEVTQTPSHQVTQMGQEVILRCVPISNHLYFYWYRQILGQKVEFLVSFYNNEISEKSEIFDDQFSVERPDGSNFTLKIRSTKLEDSAMYFCASTRMGDTQYFGPGTRLTVL.

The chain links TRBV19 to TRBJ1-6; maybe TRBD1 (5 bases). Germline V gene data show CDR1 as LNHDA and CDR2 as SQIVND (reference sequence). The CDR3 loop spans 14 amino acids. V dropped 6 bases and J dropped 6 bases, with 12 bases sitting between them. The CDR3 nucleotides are TGTGCCAGTAGGACGACAGAAACTAATTCACCCCTCCACTTT. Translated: CASRTTETNSPLHF.

CDR3 sequence reads: CASSVGLKTNEKLFF. The DNA of the CDR3 is TGTGCCAGCAGCGTTGGGCTCAAAACTAATGAAAAACTGTTTTTT. This chain links TRBV5-4 with TRBJ1-4, with D hard to call. The germline V and J ends were trimmed by 4 bases and 1 base, with 11 bases remaining between them. This CDR3 has 15 amino acids. CDR1 and CDR2 from the germline V gene are SGHNT and YYREEE (reference sequence).

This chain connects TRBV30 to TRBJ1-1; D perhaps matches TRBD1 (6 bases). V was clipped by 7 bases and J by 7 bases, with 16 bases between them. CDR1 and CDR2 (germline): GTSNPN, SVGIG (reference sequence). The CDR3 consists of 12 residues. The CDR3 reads CASDRGQIEAFF. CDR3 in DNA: TGTGCCTCCGACCGAGGACAGATTGAAGCTTTCTTT.

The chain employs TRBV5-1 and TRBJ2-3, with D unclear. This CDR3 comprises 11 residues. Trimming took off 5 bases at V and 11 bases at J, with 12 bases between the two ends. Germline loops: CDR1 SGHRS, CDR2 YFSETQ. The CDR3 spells CASSLPDKQYF. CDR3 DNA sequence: TGCGCCAGCAGTCTTCCTGACAAGCAGTATTTT.

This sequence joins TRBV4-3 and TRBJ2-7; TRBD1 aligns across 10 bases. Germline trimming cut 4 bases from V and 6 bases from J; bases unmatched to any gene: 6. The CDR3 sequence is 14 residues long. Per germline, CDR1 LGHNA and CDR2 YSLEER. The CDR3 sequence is CASSPRDRGLEQYF. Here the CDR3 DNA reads TGCGCCAGCAGCCCCCGGGACAGGGGCCTCGAGCAGTACTTC.

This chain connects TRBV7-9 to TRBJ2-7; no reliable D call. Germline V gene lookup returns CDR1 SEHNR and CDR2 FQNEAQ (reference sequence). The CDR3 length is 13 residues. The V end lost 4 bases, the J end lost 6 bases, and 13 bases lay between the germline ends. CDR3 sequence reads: CASSYSGLLEQYF. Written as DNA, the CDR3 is TGTGCCAGCAGCTATAGTGGGCTACTCGAGCAGTACTTC.

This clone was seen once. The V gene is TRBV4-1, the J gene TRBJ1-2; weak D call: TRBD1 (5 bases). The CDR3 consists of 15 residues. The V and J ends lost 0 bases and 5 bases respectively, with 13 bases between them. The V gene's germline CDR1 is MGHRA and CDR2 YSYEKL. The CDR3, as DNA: TGCGCCAGCAGCCAAGACGGCAGGGTCGAATATGGCTACACCTTC. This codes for CASSQDGRVEYGYTF.